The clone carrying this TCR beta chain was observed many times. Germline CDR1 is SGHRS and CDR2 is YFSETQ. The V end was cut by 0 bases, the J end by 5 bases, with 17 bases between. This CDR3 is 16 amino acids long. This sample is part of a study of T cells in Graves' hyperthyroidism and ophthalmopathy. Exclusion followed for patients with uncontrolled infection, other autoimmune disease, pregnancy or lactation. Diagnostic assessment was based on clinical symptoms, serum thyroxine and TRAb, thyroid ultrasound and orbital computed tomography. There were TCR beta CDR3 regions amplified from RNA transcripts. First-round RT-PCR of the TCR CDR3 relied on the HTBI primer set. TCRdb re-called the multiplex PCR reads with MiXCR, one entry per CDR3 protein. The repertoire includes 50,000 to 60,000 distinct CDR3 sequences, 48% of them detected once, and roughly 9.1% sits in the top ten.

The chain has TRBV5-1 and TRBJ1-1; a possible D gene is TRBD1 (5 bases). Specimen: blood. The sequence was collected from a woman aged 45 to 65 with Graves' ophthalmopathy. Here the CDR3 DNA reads TGCGCCAGCAGCTTGGGGACGGTGGGAGGGGAGACTGAAGCTTTCTTT. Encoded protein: CASSLGTVGGETEAFF.